The next 23 T cell receptor beta chains were all read from a single sample in a study of blood T cells in healthy people across ages. The use of a sample-barcoded 5' primer and a J-beta primer mix characterized a second PCR of roughly 6 to 11 cycles. Using its own MiXCR run on the 5' RACE reads, TCRdb lists one record per CDR3 protein. The table lists about 1.7 million distinct CDR3 sequences, roughly 28% of them singletons. The specimen sequenced was blood. The receptors derive from a woman aged 25-40 years in good health.

The CDR3, as DNA: TGTGCCAGCAAGGGGCCAACTGAAAAACTGTTTTTT. It encodes CASKGPTEKLFF. J is TRBJ1-4 and V is TRBV25-1; D is possibly TRBD1 (5 bases). Trimming removed 7 bases from V and 7 bases from J, with 10 bases in between. The CDR3 totals 12 residues. The germline CDR1 and CDR2 sequences are MGHDK and SYGVNS.

A few counts support this clonotype. This may come from a read error, since a much larger clone is one base off. V and J are TRBV7-2 and TRBJ2-7, with D maybe TRBD2 (6 bases). The J call may be mistaken, given a closer DNA end match to TRBJ2-5. The germline V gene encodes CDR1 SGHTA and CDR2 FQGNSA. The CDR3 spans 14 residues. The CDR3 nucleotides read TGTACCAGCAGCCCGGGACTGCGGCGGGAGACCCAGTACTTC. This encodes CTSSPGLRRETQYF.

This clonotype was detected ten times or more. This chain links TRBV29-1 with TRBJ2-7; D call uncertain. Trimming took off 5 bases at V and 4 bases at J, with 0 bases between the two ends. The CDR3 loop spans 8 amino acids. The germline gives CDR1 SQVTM, CDR2 ANQGSEA. The CDR3: CSVYEQYF. Written as DNA, the CDR3 is TGCAGCGTTTACGAGCAGTACTTC.

The chain couples TRBV5-1 to TRBJ2-6; D is unresolved. CDR1 and CDR2 from the germline V gene are SGHRS and YFSETQ. This CDR3 is built from 15 residues. The V and J ends lost 6 bases and 4 bases respectively, with 14 bases between them. The CDR3 reads CASIPTPGGANVLTF. CDR3 DNA: TGCGCCAGCATCCCGACCCCAGGAGGGGCCAACGTCCTGACTTTC.

The sample holds a few counts of this clonotype. Compared with germline, one end of the junction differs, possibly owing to a read error. The chain's CDR3 is CANSQESAYEQYF. In nucleotides, the CDR3 is TGTGCCAACAGCCAAGAATCCGCCTACGAGCAGTACTTC. The V call is TRBV4-2, the J call TRBJ2-4; D is undetermined. Near its end, the DNA agrees better with TRBJ2-7, so the J call may be wrong. The CDR3 totals 13 residues. Per germline, CDR1 LGHNA and CDR2 YNFKEQ.

This clonotype was detected many times. The gene calls are TRBV20-1 and TRBJ2-7; D is ambiguous. Germline loops: CDR1 DFQATT, CDR2 SNEGSKA (reference sequence). The V and J ends lost 6 bases and 7 bases respectively, with 22 bases between them. CDR3 length equals 14 residues. The CDR3 nucleotides are TGCAGTGCCCCGTCTCCGGTAAACTTGGGGGAGCAGTACTTC. Translating it yields CSAPSPVNLGEQYF.

This clonotype was recorded many times. The V and J genes are TRBV2 and TRBJ2-1, with D possibly matching TRBD2 (5 bases). The ends were cut back, 1 base at V and 13 bases at J, with 11 bases in the middle. CDR1 is SNHLY and CDR2 is FYNNEI in the germline V gene. The CDR3 length is 12 residues. The CDR3 DNA reads as TGTGCCAGCAGTGAAGGGGCTAGCTTCCAGTTCTTC. Protein sequence: CASSEGASFQFF.

The CDR3: CASSYFVGTEAFF. The CDR3 DNA sequence: TGTGCCAGCAGTTACTTCGTGGGCACTGAAGCTTTCTTT. The genes are TRBV6-2 or TRBV6-3 and TRBJ1-1; unclear D gene. CDR3 length: 13 amino acids. Trimming removed 1 base from V and 4 bases from J, with 7 bases in between. Germline V gene data show CDR1 as MNHEY and CDR2 as SVGEGT.

This clonotype has only a few counts. This chain connects TRBV7-9 to TRBJ2-7; no firm D call. This CDR3 comprises 14 residues. Germline V gene data show CDR1 as SEHNR and CDR2 as FQNEAQ (reference sequence). The V end lost 2 bases, the J end lost 2 bases, and 10 bases lay between the germline ends. DNA for the CDR3: TGTGCCAGCAGCTTATACGCGGCCACCTACGAGCAGTACTTC. Its protein product is CASSLYAATYEQYF. Full variable domain (rest looked up from reference TRBV7-9 and TRBJ2-7): DTGVSQNPRHKITKRGQNVTFRCDPISEHNRLYWYRQTLGQGPEFLTYFQNEAQLEKSRLLSDRFSAERPKGSFSTLEIQRTEQGDSAMYLCASSLYAATYEQYFGPGTRLTVT.

The chain recombines TRBV6-2 or TRBV6-3 with TRBJ2-7; TRBD1 is a possible D gene (6 bases). CDR3 size: 14 residues. Trimming cost V 0 bases and J 5 bases, with 11 bases left between them. Looked up from germline, CDR1 is MNHEY and CDR2 is SVGEGT. The CDR3 sequence: CASSYSNRANEQYF. The CDR3 nucleotides read TGTGCCAGCAGTTACTCGAACAGGGCAAACGAGCAGTACTTC.

This clonotype was seen only a few times. The chain joins TRBV3-1 to TRBJ2-3; maybe TRBD2 (5 bases). V lost 0 bases and J lost 4, with 8 bases in between. The germline gives CDR1 LGHDT, CDR2 YNNKEL (reference sequence). The CDR3 contains 14 residues. The CDR3 reads CASSQDTGSDTQYF. CDR3 DNA sequence: TGTGCCAGCAGCCAAGATACGGGGTCAGATACGCAGTATTTT.

The chain uses TRBV2 and TRBJ2-1; the match to TRBD1 covers 7 bases. This CDR3 is 17 amino acids long. Germline V gene lookup returns CDR1 SNHLY and CDR2 FYNNEI. J gave up 3 bases and V 0 bases, and 8 bases lay outside the gene matches. CDR3 DNA sequence: TGTGCCAGCAGTGAAGCGGGGGCCGGGACAGTCTACAATGAGCAGTTCTTC. Amino acids: CASSEAGAGTVYNEQFF.

A few counts support this clonotype. This chain connects TRBV5-1 to TRBJ1-2; 7 nucleotides agree with TRBD1. V gave up 4 bases and J gave up 8 bases; unmatched junction bases: 11. The CDR3 totals 14 residues. CDR1 and CDR2 from the germline V gene are SGHRS and YFSETQ. The DNA of the CDR3 is TGCGCCAGCAGCACGGGACAGCGGTTAGGAGGCTACACCTTC. This translates into CASSTGQRLGGYTF.

This clonotype was found a few times. The chain links TRBV6-1 to TRBJ2-7; unclear D gene. V shed 4 bases and J shed 1 base, with 14 bases lying between them. This CDR3 spans 15 amino acids. CDR1 and CDR2 (germline): MNHNS, SASEGT. The DNA for the CDR3 is TGTGCCAGCAGTGCTTATACCCAGGTGTCCTACGAGCAGTACTTC. Protein sequence: CASSAYTQVSYEQYF.

The chain has TRBV5-1 and TRBJ2-1; D is unresolved. Germline lookup yields CDR1 SGHRS and CDR2 YFSETQ. V gave up 2 bases and J gave up 9 bases, with 6 bases separating them. The CDR3 is 11 residues long. CDR3 sequence: CASSFTTEQFF. The CDR3 DNA sequence: TGCGCCAGCAGCTTTACCACTGAGCAGTTCTTC.

In the case of this clonotype: A much larger clone differs by one base, so this may be a read error. This chain links TRBV6-6 with TRBJ2-1; possibly TRBD2 for D (6 bases). The CDR3 runs 13 residues. Trimming pared 2 bases from V and 13 bases from J, leaving 15 bases between. In germline, CDR1 is MNHNY, CDR2 SVGAGI (reference sequence). CDR3 region: CASSYVNGGTQFF. The DNA of the CDR3 is TGTGCCAGCAGTTACGTGAACGGAGGGACCCAGTTCTTC.

This clonotype was found a few times. The genes are TRBV7-2 and TRBJ2-7, with D tentatively TRBD2 (5 bases). V was trimmed by 3 bases and J by 4 bases, leaving 13 bases between them. The CDR3 totals 14 residues. The germline V gene has CDR1 SGHTA and CDR2 FQGNSA. CDR3 nucleotides: TGTGCCAGCAGCTTGGAAACTAGGTCTTACGAGCAGTACTTC. Translated, it gives CASSLETRSYEQYF. Combining the CDR3 with reference TRBV7-2 and TRBJ2-7 gives the whole variable domain GAGVSQSPSNKVTEKGKDVELRCDPISGHTALYWYRQSLGQGLEFLIYFQGNSAPDKSGLPSDRFSAERTGGSVSTLTIQRTQQEDSAVYLCASSLETRSYEQYFGPGTRLTVT.

Concerning this clonotype itself: At one end, the junction sequence differs from germline, possibly due to a read error. The J gene is TRBJ2-3, the V gene TRBV5-6; D unclear. The CDR3 runs to 16 residues. Germline V gene sequence: CDR1 SGHDT, CDR2 YYEEEE. The CDR3 DNA is TGTACCAGCAGCCTCAATGGGGTCGCTGGCACAGATACGCAGTATTTT. It specifies CTSSLNGVAGTDTQYF.

Regarding this clonotype: A clone one base away is much larger, so this may be a read error. The chain couples TRBV29-1 to TRBJ2-6, with TRBD1 identical over 7 bases. In germline, CDR1 is SQVTM, CDR2 ANQGSEA. This CDR3 region has 15 residues. The DNA for the CDR3 is TGCAGCGTGGCCAAAGGGGGCTCTGGGACCAACGTCCTGACTTTC. Translated: CSVAKGGSGTNVLTF.

This clonotype turned up a few times. This chain joins TRBV29-1 and TRBJ1-5; D unclear. CDR1 SQVTM and CDR2 ANQGSEA come from the germline V gene. This CDR3 is 13 amino acids long. Trimming removed 4 bases at V and 7 bases at J, with 14 bases between. The CDR3 loop is CSVVLVPEQPQHF. The CDR3 bases are TGCAGCGTTGTGCTGGTGCCGGAGCAGCCCCAGCATTTT.

This clonotype was observed many times. V gene TRBV5-1 combines with J gene TRBJ2-3; D not certain. Trimming pared 4 bases from V and 2 bases from J, leaving 8 bases between. The CDR3 covers 13 residues. In germline, CDR1 is SGHRS, CDR2 YFSETQ. The CDR3 bases are TGCGCCAGCAGCATAGAGGACACAGATACGCAGTATTTT. This translates into CASSIEDTDTQYF. The full variable domain, rest sourced from reference TRBV5-1 and TRBJ2-3, is KAGVTQTPRYLIKTRGQQVTLSCSPISGHRSVSWYQQTPGQGLQFLFEYFSETQRNKGNFPGRFSGRQFSNSRSEMNVSTLELGDSALYLCASSIEDTDTQYFGPGTRLTVL.

This chain joins TRBV20-1 and TRBJ2-7; 7 bases align to TRBD2. J was trimmed by 7 bases and V by 1 base; bases with no gene match: 13. The CDR3 spans 15 residues. Germline V gives CDR1 DFQATT, CDR2 SNEGSKA (reference sequence). In DNA form, the CDR3 reads TGCAGTGCTAGAGGCAGCGGGAATCCCTTCAATGAGCAGTACTTC. Translating gives CSARGSGNPFNEQYF.

The chain combines TRBV6-6 with TRBJ1-5; no clear D. The CDR3 totals 13 residues. Trimming pared 7 bases from V and 6 bases from J, leaving 13 bases between. Germline lookup yields CDR1 MNHNY and CDR2 SVGAGI (reference sequence). The CDR3 DNA sequence: TGTGCCAGCACCTCGGACGGGATTCAGCCCCAGCATTTT. It is translated as CASTSDGIQPQHF.